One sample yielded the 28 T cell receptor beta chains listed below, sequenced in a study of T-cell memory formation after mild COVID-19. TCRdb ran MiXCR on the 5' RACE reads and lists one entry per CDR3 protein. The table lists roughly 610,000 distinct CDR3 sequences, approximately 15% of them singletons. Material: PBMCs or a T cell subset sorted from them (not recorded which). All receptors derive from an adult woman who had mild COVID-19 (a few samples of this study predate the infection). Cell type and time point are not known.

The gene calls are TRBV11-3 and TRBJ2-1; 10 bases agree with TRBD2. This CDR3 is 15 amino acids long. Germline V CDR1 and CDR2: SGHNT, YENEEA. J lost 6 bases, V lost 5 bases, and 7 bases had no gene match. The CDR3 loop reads CASSPTSGKGNEQFF. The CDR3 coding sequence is TGTGCCAGCAGCCCCACTAGCGGGAAGGGCAATGAGCAGTTCTTC.

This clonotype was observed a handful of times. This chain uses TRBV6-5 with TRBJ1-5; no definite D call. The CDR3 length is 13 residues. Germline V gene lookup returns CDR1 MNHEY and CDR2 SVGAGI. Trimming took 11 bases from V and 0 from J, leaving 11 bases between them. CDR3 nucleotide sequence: TGTGCCTCGGGCAGGATTAGCAATCAGCCCCAGCATTTT. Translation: CASGRISNQPQHF.

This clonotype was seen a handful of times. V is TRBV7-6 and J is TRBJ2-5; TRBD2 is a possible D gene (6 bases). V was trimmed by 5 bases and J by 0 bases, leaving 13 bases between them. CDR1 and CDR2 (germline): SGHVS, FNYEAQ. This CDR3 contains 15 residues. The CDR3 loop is CASSPTRGNQETQYF. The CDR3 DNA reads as TGTGCCAGCAGCCCTACTCGGGGGAACCAAGAGACCCAGTACTTC.

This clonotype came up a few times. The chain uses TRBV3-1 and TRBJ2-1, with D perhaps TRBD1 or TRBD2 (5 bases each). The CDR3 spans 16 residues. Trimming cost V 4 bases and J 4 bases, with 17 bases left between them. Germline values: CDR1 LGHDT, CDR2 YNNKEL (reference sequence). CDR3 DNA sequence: TGTGCCAGCAGCCTGTCCGGGGCGGATTTATACAATGAGCAGTTCTTC. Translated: CASSLSGADLYNEQFF.

CDR3 bases: TGTGCCACCAGTGACCTCCATGAGCAGTTCTTC. Amino acid sequence: CATSDLHEQFF. The genes are TRBV24-1 and TRBJ2-1; D not resolved. CDR3 length: 11 amino acids. Germline CDR1 reads KGHDR; CDR2 reads SFDVKD. V dropped 4 bases and J dropped 8 bases, with 5 bases sitting between them.

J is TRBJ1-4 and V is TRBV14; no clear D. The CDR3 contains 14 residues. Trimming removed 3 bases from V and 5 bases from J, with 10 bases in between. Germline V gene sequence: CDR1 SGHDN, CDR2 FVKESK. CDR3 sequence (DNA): TGTGCCAGCAGCCAGAACAGTGAGAATGAAAAACTGTTTTTT. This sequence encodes CASSQNSENEKLFF.

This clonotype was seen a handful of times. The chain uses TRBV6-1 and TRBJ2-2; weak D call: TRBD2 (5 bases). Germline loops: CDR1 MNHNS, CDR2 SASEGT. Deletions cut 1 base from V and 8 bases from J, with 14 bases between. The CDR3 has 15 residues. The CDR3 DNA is TGTGCCAGCAGTGAAGGGCGGACTGTACCGGGGGAGCTGTTTTTT. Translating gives CASSEGRTVPGELFF.

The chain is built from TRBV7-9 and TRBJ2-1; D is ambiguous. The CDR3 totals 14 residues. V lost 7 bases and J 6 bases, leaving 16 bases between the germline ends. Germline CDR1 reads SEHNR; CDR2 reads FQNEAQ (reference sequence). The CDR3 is CASIVAQLGNEQFF. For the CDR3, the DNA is TGTGCCAGCATCGTGGCTCAGCTAGGCAATGAGCAGTTCTTC. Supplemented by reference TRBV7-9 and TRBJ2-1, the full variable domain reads DTGVSQNPRHKITKRGQNVTFRCDPISEHNRLYWYRQTLGQGPEFLTYFQNEAQLEKSRLLSDRFSAERPKGSFSTLEIQRTEQGDSAMYLCASIVAQLGNEQFFGPGTRLTVL.

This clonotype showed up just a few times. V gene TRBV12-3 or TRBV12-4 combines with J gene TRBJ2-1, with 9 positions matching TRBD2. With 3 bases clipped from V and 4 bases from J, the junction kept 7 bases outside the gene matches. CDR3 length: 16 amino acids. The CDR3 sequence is CASSLGSGRRYNEQFF. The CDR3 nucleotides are TGTGCCAGCAGTTTGGGTAGCGGGAGAAGATACAATGAGCAGTTCTTC.

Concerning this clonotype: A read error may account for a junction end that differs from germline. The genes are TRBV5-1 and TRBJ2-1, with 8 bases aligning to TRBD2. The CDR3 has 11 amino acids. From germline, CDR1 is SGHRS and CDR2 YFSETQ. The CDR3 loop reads CASSFDGRVDF. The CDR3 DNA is TGCGCCAGCAGCTTTGACGGGAGGGTGGACTTC. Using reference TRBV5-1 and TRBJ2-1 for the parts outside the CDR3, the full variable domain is KAGVTQTPRYLIKTRGQQVTLSCSPISGHRSVSWYQQTPGQGLQFLFEYFSETQRNKGNFPGRFSGRQFSNSRSEMNVSTLELGDSALYLCASSFDGRVDFGPGTRLTVL.

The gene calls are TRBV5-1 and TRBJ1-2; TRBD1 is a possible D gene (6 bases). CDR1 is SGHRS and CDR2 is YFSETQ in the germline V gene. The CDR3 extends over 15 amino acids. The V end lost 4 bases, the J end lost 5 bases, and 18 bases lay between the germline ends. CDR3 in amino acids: CASSPFRATGYGYTF. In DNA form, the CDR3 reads TGCGCCAGCAGCCCATTCCGCGCGACAGGATATGGCTACACCTTC.

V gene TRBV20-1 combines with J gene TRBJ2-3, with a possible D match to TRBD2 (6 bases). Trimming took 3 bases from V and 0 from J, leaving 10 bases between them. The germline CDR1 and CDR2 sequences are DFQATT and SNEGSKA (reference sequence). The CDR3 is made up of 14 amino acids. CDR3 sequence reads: CSARVAASTDTQYF. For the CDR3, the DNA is TGCAGTGCTAGGGTAGCGGCGAGCACAGATACGCAGTATTTT.

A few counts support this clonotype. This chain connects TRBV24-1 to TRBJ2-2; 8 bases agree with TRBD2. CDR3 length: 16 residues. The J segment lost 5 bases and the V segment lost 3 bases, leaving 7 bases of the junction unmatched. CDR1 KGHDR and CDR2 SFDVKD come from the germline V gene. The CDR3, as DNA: TGTGCCACCAGTGATCGACGGGGGGGTTATACCGGGGAGCTGTTTTTT. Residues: CATSDRRGGYTGELFF.

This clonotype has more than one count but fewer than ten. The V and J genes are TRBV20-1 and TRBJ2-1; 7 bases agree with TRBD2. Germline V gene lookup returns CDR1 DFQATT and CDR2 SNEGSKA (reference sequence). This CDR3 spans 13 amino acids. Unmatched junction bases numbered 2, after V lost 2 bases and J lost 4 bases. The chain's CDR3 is CSARRAGYNEQFF. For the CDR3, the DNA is TGCAGTGCTAGACGAGCGGGGTACAATGAGCAGTTCTTC.

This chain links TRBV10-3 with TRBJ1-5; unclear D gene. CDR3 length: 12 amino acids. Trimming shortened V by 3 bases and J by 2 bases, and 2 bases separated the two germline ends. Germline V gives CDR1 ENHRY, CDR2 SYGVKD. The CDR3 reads CAISDGNQPQHF. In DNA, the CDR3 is TGTGCCATCAGTGATGGCAATCAGCCCCAGCATTTT.

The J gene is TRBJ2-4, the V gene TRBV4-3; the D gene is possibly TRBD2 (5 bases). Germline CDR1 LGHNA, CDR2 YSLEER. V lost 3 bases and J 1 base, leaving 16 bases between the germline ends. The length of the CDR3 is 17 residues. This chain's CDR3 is CASSHALAGAAKNIQYF. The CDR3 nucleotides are TGCGCCAGCAGCCACGCTCTGGCGGGCGCTGCCAAAAACATTCAGTACTTC.

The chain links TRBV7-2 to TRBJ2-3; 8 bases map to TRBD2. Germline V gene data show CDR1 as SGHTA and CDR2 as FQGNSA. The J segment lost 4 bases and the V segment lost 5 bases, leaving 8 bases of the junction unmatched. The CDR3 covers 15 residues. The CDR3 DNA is TGTGCCAGCAGCCCGGGACTAGTGCGGGCAGATACGCAGTATTTT. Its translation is CASSPGLVRADTQYF. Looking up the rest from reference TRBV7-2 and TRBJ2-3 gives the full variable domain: GAGVSQSPSNKVTEKGKDVELRCDPISGHTALYWYRQSLGQGLEFLIYFQGNSAPDKSGLPSDRFSAERTGGSVSTLTIQRTQQEDSAVYLCASSPGLVRADTQYFGPGTRLTVL.

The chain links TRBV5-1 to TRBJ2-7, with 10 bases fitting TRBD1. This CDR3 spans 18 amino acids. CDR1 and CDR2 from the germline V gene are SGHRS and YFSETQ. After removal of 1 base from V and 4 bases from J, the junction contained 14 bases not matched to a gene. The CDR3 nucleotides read TGCGCCAGCAGCTTGTCCCGAACCGGGACAGGGGAGCGATACGAGCAGTACTTC. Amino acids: CASSLSRTGTGERYEQYF.

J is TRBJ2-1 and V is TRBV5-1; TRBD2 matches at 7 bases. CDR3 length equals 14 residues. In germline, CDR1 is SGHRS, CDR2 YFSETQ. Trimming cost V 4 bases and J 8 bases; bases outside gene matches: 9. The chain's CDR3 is CASSLGGGGDEQFF. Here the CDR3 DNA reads TGCGCCAGCAGCCTGGGGGGGGGTGGCGATGAGCAGTTCTTC.

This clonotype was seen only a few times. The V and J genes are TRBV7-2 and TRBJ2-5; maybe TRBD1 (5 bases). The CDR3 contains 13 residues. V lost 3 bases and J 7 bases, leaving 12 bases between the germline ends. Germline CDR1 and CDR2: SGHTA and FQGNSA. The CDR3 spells CASSLGPWWTQYF. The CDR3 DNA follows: TGTGCCAGCAGCTTGGGGCCTTGGTGGACCCAGTACTTC.

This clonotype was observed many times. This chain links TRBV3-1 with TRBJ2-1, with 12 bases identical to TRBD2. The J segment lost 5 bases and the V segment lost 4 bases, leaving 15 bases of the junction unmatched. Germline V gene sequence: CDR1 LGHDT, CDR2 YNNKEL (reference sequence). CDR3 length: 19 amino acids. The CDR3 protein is CASSPQLAGGPLPDNEQFF. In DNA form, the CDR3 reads TGTGCCAGCAGCCCCCAACTAGCGGGGGGCCCGTTGCCAGACAATGAGCAGTTCTTC.

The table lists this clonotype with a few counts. CDR3 region: CATSRDWPQETQYF. The CDR3 nucleotides are TGTGCCACCAGCAGAGATTGGCCCCAAGAGACCCAGTACTTC. The V call is TRBV15, the J call TRBJ2-5, with D uncertain. The CDR3 runs to 14 residues. The germline V and J ends were trimmed by 0 bases and 1 base, with 6 bases remaining between them. CDR1 and CDR2 (germline): LNHNV, YYDKDF (reference sequence).

The CDR3 DNA reads TGCAGTGCCGCTACCTGGGACGAGCAGTACTTC. Translated, it gives CSAATWDEQYF. The chain is built from TRBV20-1 and TRBJ2-7; no reliable D call. Trimming pared 6 bases from V and 5 bases from J, leaving 11 bases between. The CDR3 has 11 amino acids. Germline loops: CDR1 DFQATT, CDR2 SNEGSKA (reference sequence).

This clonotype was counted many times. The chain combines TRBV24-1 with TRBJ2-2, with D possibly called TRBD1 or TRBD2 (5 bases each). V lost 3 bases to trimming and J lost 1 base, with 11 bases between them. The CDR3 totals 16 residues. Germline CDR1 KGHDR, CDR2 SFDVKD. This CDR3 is CATSDPGTGNTGELFF. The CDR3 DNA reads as TGTGCCACCAGTGATCCGGGGACGGGGAACACCGGGGAGCTGTTTTTT.

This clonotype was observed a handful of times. The CDR3 spells CATSKWGAAQYF. CDR3 nucleotide sequence: TGTGCCACCAGCAAATGGGGAGCGGCCCAGTACTTC. The chain uses TRBV15 and TRBJ2-5; weak D call: TRBD2 (5 bases). Trimming took off 4 bases at V and 9 bases at J, with 12 bases between the two ends. The germline gives CDR1 LNHNV, CDR2 YYDKDF (reference sequence). The CDR3 loop spans 12 amino acids.

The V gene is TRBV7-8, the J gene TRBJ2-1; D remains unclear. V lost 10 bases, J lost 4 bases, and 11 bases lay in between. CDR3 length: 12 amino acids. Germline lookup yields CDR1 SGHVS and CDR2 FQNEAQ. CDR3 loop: CATPGLYNEQFF. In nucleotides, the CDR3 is TGTGCCACCCCCGGATTGTACAATGAGCAGTTCTTC.

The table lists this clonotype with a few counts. The CDR3 DNA reads as TGTGCCACCAGTGATCCCAGGGACATCTACAATGAGCAGTTCTTC. Protein product: CATSDPRDIYNEQFF. The rearrangement links TRBV24-1 to TRBJ2-1; maybe TRBD1 (6 bases). Germline V lookup: CDR1 KGHDR, CDR2 SFDVKD. This CDR3 has 15 amino acids. V was pared by 3 bases and J by 3 bases, with 11 bases between.

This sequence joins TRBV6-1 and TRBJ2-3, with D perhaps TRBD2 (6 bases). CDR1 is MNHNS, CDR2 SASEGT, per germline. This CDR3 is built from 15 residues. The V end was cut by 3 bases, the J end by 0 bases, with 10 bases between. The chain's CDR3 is CASSDGTASTDTQYF. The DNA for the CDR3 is TGTGCCAGCAGTGATGGGACTGCTAGCACAGATACGCAGTATTTT.